The clone carrying this TCR beta chain was observed a handful of times. The data derive from a study of shared clonotypes between healthy human individuals. On the study more broadly: Researchers drew samples from a couple of women and three men aged 18 to 49. Three plates each covered CD4 naive and memory; CD8 naive two, CD8 memory one.

The germline CDR1 and CDR2 sequences are SGHDT and YYEEEE. This CDR3 spans 15 amino acids. Trimming at V came to 3 bases and at J to 8 bases, leaving 11 bases not matched to a gene. CD45RA-negative memory and CD45RA+ naive subsets were split from the CD4+ cells. The method was immunoSEQ multiplex PCR; TCRdb's version includes in-frame clones alone and lacks a portion of them. This sample has 950,000 to 1,100,000 clones; roughly 80% occur once, and the top ten carry roughly 1.4%. The rearrangement joins TRBV5-6 to TRBJ1-2; TRBD1 matches 9 bases. The specimen sequenced was memory CD4+ T cells sorted from blood. Regarding subset: CD45RA-negative fraction. This TCR was sampled from a man aged 18 to 29 in good health. The CDR3 DNA follows: TGTGCCAGCAGCTGGGACAGGGTAGGGTCGGGCGGCTACACCTTC. Protein product: CASSWDRVGSGGYTF.